Described below is a single T cell receptor (beta chain) sequence and its context. V lost 2 bases and J 0 bases, leaving 8 bases between the germline ends. Germline CDR1 and CDR2: KGHSH and LQKENI. The CDR3 sequence is 15 residues long. Measured with immunoSEQ multiplex PCR; TCRdb has only the in-frame clones, and not every one. The sample holds tens of thousands of clones; approximately 91% are singletons and the top ten take about a fifth. These data come from a study of T cell responses to AZD1222 COVID-19 vaccine. The clonotype was recovered from an adult in good health. Sequenced material: peripheral blood, taken on day 0 of AZD1222 vaccination. The chain combines TRBV18 with TRBJ1-5; perhaps TRBD1 as D (6 bases). This CDR3 is CASSPVDSSNQPQHF. In DNA form, the CDR3 reads TGTGCCAGCTCACCAGTGGACAGTAGCAATCAGCCCCAGCATTTT.